This T cell receptor beta chain is drawn from a study of cytomegalovirus exposure and HLA in healthy donors. Study-level background: Inside one of the first data releases sat around 86 million unique TCRs taken from HLA-typed donors. For the approximately 360 genotyped donors, 65% to 90% fell within the Caucasian-associated ancestry cluster.

In the PCR, 60 Vbeta and 13 Jbeta primers were used. Repertoires were generated with immunoSEQ multiplex PCR, while TCRdb's copy carries only in-frame clones and drops some. The sample lists 150,000 or so clones, over 65% occurring once. The study, taken as a whole, reports: Most TCR sequences were uncommon, yet certain public TCRs appeared in many donors. Because they were indistinguishable, some V segments, including TRBV6-2 and TRBV6-3, were excluded.

Of note for this clone: What it binds is unknown.

Looked up from germline, CDR1 is SGDLS and CDR2 is YYNGEE. This CDR3 comprises 13 residues. Unmatched junction bases numbered 2, after V lost 2 bases and J lost 5 bases. The clonotype originates from a young man in good health and CMV-seropositive. V usage is TRBV9 and J usage is TRBJ2-3; 7 bases are a match to TRBD2. The sequencing sample was made of PBMCs. CDR3 sequence reads: CASSVGGVDTQYF. DNA of the CDR3: TGTGCCAGCAGCGTTGGGGGGGTAGATACGCAGTATTTT.